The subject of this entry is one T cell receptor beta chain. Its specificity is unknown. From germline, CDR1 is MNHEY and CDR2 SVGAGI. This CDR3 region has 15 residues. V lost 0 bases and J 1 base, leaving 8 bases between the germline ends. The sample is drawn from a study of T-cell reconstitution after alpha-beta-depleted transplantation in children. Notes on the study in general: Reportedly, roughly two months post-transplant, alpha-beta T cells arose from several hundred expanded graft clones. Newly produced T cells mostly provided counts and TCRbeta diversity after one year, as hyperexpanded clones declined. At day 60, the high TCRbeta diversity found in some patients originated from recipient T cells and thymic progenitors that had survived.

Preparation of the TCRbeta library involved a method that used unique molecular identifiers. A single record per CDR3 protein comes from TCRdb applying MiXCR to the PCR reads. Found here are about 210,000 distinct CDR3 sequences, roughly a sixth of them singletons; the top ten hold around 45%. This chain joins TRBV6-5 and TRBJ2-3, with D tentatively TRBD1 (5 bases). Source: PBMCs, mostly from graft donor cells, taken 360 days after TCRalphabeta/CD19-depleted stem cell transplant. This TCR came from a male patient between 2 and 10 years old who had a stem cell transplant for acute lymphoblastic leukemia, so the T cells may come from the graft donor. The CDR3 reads CASSYSGQGTDTQYF. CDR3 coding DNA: TGTGCCAGCAGTTACTCGGGGCAGGGCACAGATACGCAGTATTTT.